Listed below are T cell receptor beta chains from one sample, sequenced in a study of post-analysis software for immune sequencing data. TCRdb redid the calling of the PCR reads with MiXCR, one entry per CDR3 protein. The data contain roughly 700,000 distinct CDR3 sequences, 30% of them seen just once; the ten biggest clones take up more than 0.45%. Sequencing used blood. These receptor sequences come from a girl under 18 with multiple sclerosis. Both conserved end residues are part of each CDR3. The D gene is left open where the match is weak. Expanded clones get a size class; other rows say once, few or many, or leave the size out.

size: NA
J: TRBJ1-2
D: TRBD1
V: TRBV5-1
DNA: TGCGCCAGCAGCTGGCAGGGGGAAGTAGATGGCTACACCTTC
CDR3: CASSWQGEVDGYTF

size: NA
J: TRBJ2-5
D: TRBD2
V: TRBV20-1
DNA: TGCAGTGTCAGGTTACTAGCGGGAGATGGAGAGACCCAGCACTTC
CDR3: CSVRLLAGDGETQHF

size: NA
J: TRBJ2-1
D: TRBD2
V: TRBV28
DNA: TGTGCCAGCAGTGGACCATCCGGGACTAGCAGATACAATGAGCAGTTCTTC
CDR3: CASSGPSGTSRYNEQFF

size: many
J: TRBJ2-1
D: NA
V: TRBV20-1
DNA: TGCAGTGCTAGGACCCATGAGCAGTTCTTC
CDR3: CSARTHEQFF

size: few
J: TRBJ2-3
D: NA
V: TRBV20-1
DNA: TGCAGTGCTAGAGAGAGTTGGCGGGGCTCTCAGGATACGCAGTATTTT
CDR3: CSARESWRGSQDTQYF

size: NA
J: TRBJ1-5
D: NA
V: TRBV29-1
DNA: TGCAGCGCTGTGACAGGTCTTGGGTTCGATCAGCCCCAGCATTTT
CDR3: CSAVTGLGFDQPQHF

size: many
J: TRBJ2-1
D: NA
V: TRBV12-3/TRBV12-4
DNA: TGTGCCAGCACCCCGGGACTGTCTAACAATGAGCAGTTCTTC
CDR3: CASTPGLSNNEQFF

size: few
J: TRBJ2-3
D: TRBD2
V: TRBV7-2
DNA: TGTGCCAGCAGCTTAGACGCTAGCGGCGGCACAGATACGCAGTATTTT
CDR3: CASSLDASGGTDTQYF

size: NA
J: TRBJ2-7
D: TRBD2
V: TRBV29-1
DNA: TGCAGCGGGTCGTACGGGAGGATGTACGAGCAGTACTTC
CDR3: CSGSYGRMYEQYF

size: NA
J: TRBJ1-2
D: TRBD1
V: TRBV7-6
DNA: TGTGCCAGCAGACGAACAGGGGGGGAGGGCTACACCTTC
CDR3: CASRRTGGEGYTF

size: NA
J: TRBJ2-3
D: TRBD1
V: TRBV29-1
DNA: TGCAGCGTTGCGGGACAGAGCACAGATACGCAGTATTTT
CDR3: CSVAGQSTDTQYF

size: few
J: TRBJ2-3
D: NA
V: TRBV28
DNA: TGTGCCAGCAGTTTGCTAGTCCCTTCCACAGATACGCAGTATTTT
CDR3: CASSLLVPSTDTQYF

size: NA
J: TRBJ1-1
D: NA
V: TRBV7-9
DNA: TGTGCCAGCAGCTTAGGGACGGAAGGCACTGAAGCTTTCTTT
CDR3: CASSLGTEGTEAFF

size: NA
J: TRBJ1-3
D: NA
V: TRBV29-1
DNA: TGCAGCGTCACGGGTCACTCTGGAAACACCATATATTTT
CDR3: CSVTGHSGNTIYF

size: few
J: TRBJ2-7
D: TRBD1
V: TRBV7-2
DNA: TGTGCCAGCAGCTTAGTTTTGGGGACAGGGCCTAGCGAGCAGTACTTC
CDR3: CASSLVLGTGPSEQYF

size: NA
J: TRBJ2-7
D: NA
V: TRBV7-2
DNA: TGTGCCAGCAGCCTTGGGGGAATCGACTACGAGCAGTACTTC
CDR3: CASSLGGIDYEQYF

size: NA
J: TRBJ1-4
D: NA
V: TRBV10-3
DNA: TGTGCCATCAGCACCGGGACAAGTGAAAAACTGTTTTTT
CDR3: CAISTGTSEKLFF

size: NA
J: TRBJ1-1
D: NA
V: TRBV9
DNA: TGTGCCAGCAGCGTGGATCCGCGGAACACTGAGGCTTTCTTT
CDR3: CASSVDPRNTEAFF

size: NA
J: TRBJ1-2
D: NA
V: TRBV15
DNA: TGTGCCACCAGCAGAGATGGTGGGTCGGGCTATGGCTACACCTTC
CDR3: CATSRDGGSGYGYTF

size: many
J: TRBJ2-5
D: NA
V: TRBV29-1
DNA: TGCAGCGGGAGGATCATCAAACGGCCCTCCGCCGGGGAGACCCAGTACTTC
CDR3: CSGRIIKRPSAGETQYF

size: NA
J: TRBJ2-7
D: NA
V: TRBV13
DNA: TGTGCCAGCAGCGGAGTCGATCATATTTACGAGCAGTACTTC
CDR3: CASSGVDHIYEQYF

size: few
J: TRBJ1-1
D: TRBD1
V: TRBV14
DNA: TGTGCCAGCAGCCTGGGACAGGGCAATGAAGCTTTCTTT
CDR3: CASSLGQGNEAFF

size: NA
J: TRBJ2-1
D: NA
V: TRBV12-3/TRBV12-4
DNA: TGTGCCAGCATCCTGGGGGGGGGCAGTGATGAGCAGTTCTTC
CDR3: CASILGGGSDEQFF

size: many
J: TRBJ1-2
D: NA
V: TRBV20-1
DNA: TGCAGTGCTAGTAAGCGGGTGGATGGCTACACCTTC
CDR3: CSASKRVDGYTF

size: few
J: TRBJ2-1
D: TRBD2
V: TRBV27
DNA: TGTGCCAGCAGTTTATGGCTAGCGGGAGGGCCAGTTGAGCAGTTCTTC
CDR3: CASSLWLAGGPVEQFF

size: few
J: TRBJ2-5
D: NA
V: TRBV6-5
DNA: TGTGCCAGCAGTTACAGCCGACACTTCGGGACATCAGAGACCCAGTACTTC
CDR3: CASSYSRHFGTSETQYF

size: few
J: TRBJ1-2
D: NA
V: TRBV20-1
DNA: TGCGCCCCTGGCAGCGCCTGGGGAGGCTACACCTTC
CDR3: CAPGSAWGGYTF

size: NA
J: TRBJ1-5
D: NA
V: TRBV28
DNA: TGTGCCAGCAGTCTTACAGGCCCCAATCAGCCCCAGCATTTT
CDR3: CASSLTGPNQPQHF